This TCR beta chain was found in a study of CD8 T cells in ankylosing spondylitis. Study results and limitations: Several of the motif variants were reported before in synovial fluid and blood from reactive arthritis. A TCR beta motif made of fewer than ten highly homologous variants seemed typical of ankylosing spondylitis blood. Significantly higher representation of disease-linked clones was reported for matched ankylosing spondylitis synovial fluid.

Quantitative molecular-barcoded 5'-RACE generated the TCR beta libraries. TCRdb ran MiXCR on the 5' RACE reads and lists one entry per CDR3 protein. The sample has some 800,000 distinct CDR3 sequences, roughly 12% seen once; the top ten hold just over 0.5%. Germline V gene data show CDR1 as KGHDR and CDR2 as SFDVKD. V lost 4 bases to trimming and J lost 0 bases, with 9 bases between them. The CDR3 covers 16 residues. Turning to this clonotype: Its antigen is currently unknown.

Source material: blood, either unsorted or a sorted T cell fraction (not recorded which). This chain links TRBV24-1 with TRBJ2-6; D remains unclear. The origin of this receptor is a male donor with ankylosing spondylitis. CDR3 DNA sequence: TGTGCCACCAGTGACCCTGGCAGCTCTGGGGCCAACGTCCTGACTTTC. As protein: CATSDPGSSGANVLTF.